Listed below are T cell receptor beta chains from one sample, sequenced in a study of T-cell memory formation after mild COVID-19. In TCRdb, the 5' RACE reads were re-called with MiXCR into one record per CDR3 protein. The sample contains around 530,000 distinct CDR3 sequences, about a fifth of which appear only once. Sequenced input: PBMCs or a T cell subset sorted from them (not recorded which). Receptors originate from an adult woman who had mild COVID-19 (a few samples of this study predate the infection). Cell type and time point are not known. The CDR3 runs from the conserved cysteine through the conserved F or W. A D gene is named only where the DNA matches it firmly. Clone sizes are given selectively: once, few, many, or a class where the clone is expanded.

j_gene | d_gene | v_gene | abundance | CDR3aa | CDR3nt
TRBJ2-2 | NA | TRBV19 | NA | CASSIFAGELFF | TGTGCCAGTAGTATCTTCGCCGGGGAGCTGTTTTTT
TRBJ2-2 | TRBD1 | TRBV24-1 | NA | CATSDAPGTGGNTGELFF | TGTGCCACCAGTGATGCCCCCGGGACAGGGGGTAACACCGGGGAGCTGTTTTTT
TRBJ1-3 | NA | TRBV15 | NA | CATSREGRSSGNTIYF | TGTGCCACCAGCAGAGAGGGCCGAAGCTCTGGAAACACCATATATTTT
TRBJ2-1 | NA | TRBV18 | many | CASSPPHGGNNGEQFF | TGTGCCAGCTCACCACCGCACGGAGGCAACAACGGTGAGCAGTTCTTC
TRBJ2-1 | NA | TRBV6-1 | NA | CASSDQRGLSYNEQFF | TGTGCCAGCAGTGACCAGAGGGGCCTCTCCTACAATGAGCAGTTCTTC
TRBJ2-3 | TRBD2 | TRBV7-3 | many | CASSLTFSGGGSTDTQYF | TGTGCCAGCAGCTTAACGTTCAGCGGGGGTGGGAGCACAGATACGCAGTATTTT
TRBJ1-6 | TRBD1 | TRBV12-3/TRBV12-4 | NA | CASSEQPGTANSPLHF | TGTGCCAGCAGCGAACAGCCCGGGACAGCTAATTCACCCCTCCACTTT
TRBJ2-3 | TRBD1 | TRBV20-1 | few | CSARDHSWGTENTDTQYF | TGCAGTGCTAGAGATCACAGTTGGGGGACAGAGAACACAGATACGCAGTATTTT
TRBJ1-1 | NA | TRBV12-3/TRBV12-4 | few | CASSPRDRYTEAFF | TGTGCCAGCAGTCCAAGGGACCGCTACACTGAAGCTTTCTTT
TRBJ2-3 | TRBD2 | TRBV20-1 | NA | CSARDKRLIAGAGADTQYF | TGCAGTGCTAGAGACAAGAGATTGATAGCGGGAGCCGGGGCAGATACGCAGTATTTT
TRBJ1-2 | NA | TRBV7-9 | few | CASSLVQYLDYGYTF | TGTGCCAGCAGCTTAGTTCAGTATTTGGACTATGGCTACACCTTC
TRBJ2-1 | TRBD2 | TRBV30 | NA | CAWRWTSGGAIF | TGTGCCTGGAGATGGACTAGCGGGGGGGCCATCTTC
TRBJ2-7 | NA | TRBV7-9 | many | CASSLDRDEQYF | TGTGCCAGCAGCTTAGACAGGGACGAGCAGTACTTC
TRBJ2-1 | TRBD2 | TRBV7-9 | few | CASSSTGTSTYNEQFF | TGTGCCAGCAGCTCTACCGGGACTAGTACCTACAATGAGCAGTTCTTC